This is a list of T cell receptor beta chains from one sample in a study of cytomegalovirus exposure and HLA in healthy donors. Method: immunoSEQ multiplex PCR; TCRdb's copy keeps in-frame clones and lacks some. Of more than 150,000 clones detected, around 75% appear once; the ten largest clones hold under 7%. Sequencing used PBMCs. These receptors were obtained from a woman younger than 45 in good health and CMV-seropositive. The CDR3 runs from the conserved cysteine through the conserved F or W. The order of the fields is CDR3 length, V gene, J gene, D gene, CDR3 DNA, CDR3 protein. A D gene is named only where the DNA matches it firmly.

len: 15
v_gene: TRBV27
j_gene: TRBJ2-3
d_gene: TRBD2
CDR3nt: TGTGCCAGCAGCTACAGCGGGAAGGGAACAGATACGCAGTATTTT
CDR3aa: CASSYSGKGTDTQYF

len: 12
v_gene: TRBV29-1
j_gene: TRBJ2-7
d_gene: TRBD1
CDR3nt: TGCAGCGTTGAAAGGACAGGCTACGAGCAGTACTTC
CDR3aa: CSVERTGYEQYF

len: 14
v_gene: TRBV6-5
j_gene: TRBJ2-1
d_gene: .
CDR3nt: TGTGCCAGCAGGGGCCAGAGCTCCTACAATGAGCAGTTCTTC
CDR3aa: CASRGQSSYNEQFF

len: 15
v_gene: TRBV6-6
j_gene: TRBJ2-3
d_gene: .
CDR3nt: TGTGCCAGCAGCCCCAGTGCGGGGGCTGGGAGGACGCAGTATTTT
CDR3aa: CASSPSAGAGRTQYF

len: 14
v_gene: TRBV28
j_gene: TRBJ1-1
d_gene: TRBD1
CDR3nt: TGTGCCAGCAGCATCGGGACAGGGGGTGGGGGAGCTTTCTTT
CDR3aa: CASSIGTGGGGAFF

len: 16
v_gene: TRBV19
j_gene: TRBJ2-1
d_gene: TRBD2
CDR3nt: TGTGCCAGTAGTATAACAAGGAGTAGCGGGAGCAATGAGCAGTTCTTC
CDR3aa: CASSITRSSGSNEQFF

len: 12
v_gene: TRBV2
j_gene: TRBJ2-1
d_gene: .
CDR3nt: TGTGCCAGCACTTATTGGGACTATGAGCAGTTCTTC
CDR3aa: CASTYWDYEQFF

len: 13
v_gene: TRBV7-2
j_gene: TRBJ2-7
d_gene: .
CDR3nt: TGTGCCAGCAGCCTCGGGCCGGGGGACGAGCAGTACTTC
CDR3aa: CASSLGPGDEQYF

len: 15
v_gene: TRBV7-9
j_gene: TRBJ2-1
d_gene: TRBD2
CDR3nt: TGTGCCAGCAGCGATTCTAGCGGCCCCGACAATGAGCAGTTCTTC
CDR3aa: CASSDSSGPDNEQFF

len: 13
v_gene: TRBV7-9
j_gene: TRBJ1-2
d_gene: TRBD1
CDR3nt: TGTGCCAGCAGCACACAGGGGAACTATGGCTACACCTTC
CDR3aa: CASSTQGNYGYTF

len: 17
v_gene: TRBV7-6
j_gene: TRBJ2-3
d_gene: TRBD2
CDR3nt: TGTGCCAGCAGCTTTGACCTATCGGGAGGGGCACCAGATACGCAGTATTTT
CDR3aa: CASSFDLSGGAPDTQYF

len: 14
v_gene: TRBV2
j_gene: TRBJ1-1
d_gene: TRBD1
CDR3nt: TGTGCCAGCAAGCGGACAGGGAGGAACACTGAAGCTTTCTTT
CDR3aa: CASKRTGRNTEAFF

len: 18
v_gene: TRBV5-4
j_gene: TRBJ1-1
d_gene: TRBD1
CDR3nt: TGTGCCAGCAGCTTGGCCCCGGGACAGGGGATTAGGAACACTGAAGCTTTCTTT
CDR3aa: CASSLAPGQGIRNTEAFF

len: 15
v_gene: TRBV6-1
j_gene: TRBJ1-5
d_gene: .
CDR3nt: TGTGCCAGCAGTTCCGACAGGCGAGGGTATCAGCCCCAGCATTTT
CDR3aa: CASSSDRRGYQPQHF

len: 14
v_gene: TRBV13
j_gene: TRBJ2-7
d_gene: .
CDR3nt: TGTGCCAGCAGCTTCACAGGGGGGGCCTACGAGCAGTACTTC
CDR3aa: CASSFTGGAYEQYF

len: 14
v_gene: TRBV7-9
j_gene: TRBJ2-3
d_gene: .
CDR3nt: TGTGCCAGCAGCCTAGCCTCTAGAGCAGATACGCAGTATTTT
CDR3aa: CASSLASRADTQYF

len: 15
v_gene: TRBV6-5
j_gene: TRBJ2-5
d_gene: TRBD2
CDR3nt: TGTGCCAGCTGCCGCGGGACTAGCGGGCAAGAGACCCAGTACTTC
CDR3aa: CASCRGTSGQETQYF

len: 14
v_gene: TRBV9
j_gene: TRBJ1-1
d_gene: .
CDR3nt: TGTGCCAGCAGCGTTTCGGACTTGAACACTGAGGCTTTCTTT
CDR3aa: CASSVSDLNTEAFF

len: 17
v_gene: TRBV12-2
j_gene: TRBJ2-1
d_gene: .
CDR3nt: TGTGCAAGTCGCTTCCCCACGGGACTAGCACACTACAATGAGCAGTTCTTC
CDR3aa: CASRFPTGLAHYNEQFF